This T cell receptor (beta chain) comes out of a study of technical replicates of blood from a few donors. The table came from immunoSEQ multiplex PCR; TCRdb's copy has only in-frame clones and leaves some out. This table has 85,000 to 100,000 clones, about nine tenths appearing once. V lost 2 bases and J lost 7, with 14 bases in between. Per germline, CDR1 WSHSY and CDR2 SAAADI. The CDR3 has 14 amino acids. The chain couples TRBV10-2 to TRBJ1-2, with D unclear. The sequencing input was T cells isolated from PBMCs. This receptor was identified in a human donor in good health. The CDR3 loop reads CASSEGYLGGGYTF. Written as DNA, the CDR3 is TGCGCCAGCAGTGAGGGGTACTTGGGAGGTGGCTACACCTTC.